Here is one T cell receptor beta chain with its context. Its antigen is not identified. This specimen comes from a study of Ad26.COV2.S vaccination and SARS-CoV-2 variants. The treatment: some 20 received Ad26.COV2.S at low or high dose, single or two shots; roughly five received placebo; per-sample allocation not given. Repertoires come from day 63 after the first vaccine or placebo injection. The table came from immunoSEQ multiplex PCR; TCRdb's copy has only in-frame clones and leaves some out. This sample has hundreds of thousands of clones, with approximately 87% found just once. Germline trimming cut 7 bases from V and 6 bases from J; bases unmatched to any gene: 6. The CDR3 covers 12 residues. Study results and caveats: Substantial breadth in spike-specific CD8+ and CD4+ T cell responses was reportedly seen after vaccination.

This chain links TRBV12-3 or TRBV12-4 with TRBJ2-7, with 7 bases lining up with TRBD1. The starting material was peripheral blood, obtained in a trial of Ad26.COV2.S vaccine versus placebo. The TCR was taken from a person between 18 and 65 years old who received the Ad26.COV2.S COVID-19 vaccine or a placebo. The CDR3 protein is CASTPTGVEQYF. In nucleotides, the CDR3 is TGTGCCAGCACCCCAACAGGGGTCGAGCAGTACTTC.